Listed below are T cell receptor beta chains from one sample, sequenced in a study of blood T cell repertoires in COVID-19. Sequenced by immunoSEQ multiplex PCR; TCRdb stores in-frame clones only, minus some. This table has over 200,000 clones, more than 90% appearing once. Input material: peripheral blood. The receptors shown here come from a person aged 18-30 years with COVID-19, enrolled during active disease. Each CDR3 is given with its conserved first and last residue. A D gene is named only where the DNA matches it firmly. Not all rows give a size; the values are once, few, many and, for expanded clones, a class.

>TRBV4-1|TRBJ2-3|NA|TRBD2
CASSLRTSGDTQYF
TGCGCCAGCAGCCTACGGACTAGCGGAGATACGCAGTATTTT
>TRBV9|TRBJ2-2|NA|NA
CASSVFQGTGELFF
TGTGCCAGCAGCGTATTCCAGGGCACCGGGGAGCTGTTTTTT
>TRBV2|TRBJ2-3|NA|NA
CASSVLGAGDTQYF
TGTGCCAGCAGTGTTTTGGGGGCAGGAGATACGCAGTATTTT
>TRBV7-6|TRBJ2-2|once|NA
CASSLAGGATGELFF
TGTGCCAGCAGCTTAGCGGGGGGGGCCACCGGGGAGCTGTTTTTT
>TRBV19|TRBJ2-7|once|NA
CASSIAAAYEQYF
TGTGCCAGTAGTATCGCGGCAGCCTACGAGCAGTACTTC
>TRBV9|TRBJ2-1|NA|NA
CASSPSGGRDQQFF
TGTGCCAGCAGCCCATCCGGCGGGCGGGACCAGCAGTTCTTC
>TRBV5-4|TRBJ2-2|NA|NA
CASSLGETLNTGELFF
TGTGCCAGCAGCTTGGGGGAGACGCTGAACACCGGGGAGCTGTTTTTT
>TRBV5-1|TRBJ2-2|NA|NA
CASSLDRETGELFF
TGCGCCAGCAGCTTGGACAGGGAAACCGGGGAGCTGTTTTTT
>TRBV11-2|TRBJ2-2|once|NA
CASSVPGDTGELFF
TGTGCCAGCTCGGTGCCCGGGGACACCGGGGAGCTGTTTTTT
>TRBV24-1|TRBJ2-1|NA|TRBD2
CATSDRTSGSHYNEQFF
TGTGCCACCAGTGACCGGACTAGCGGTTCACACTACAATGAGCAGTTCTTC
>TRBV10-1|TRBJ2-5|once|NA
CASSEIPRPGQETQYF
TGCGCCAGCAGTGAAATCCCCAGGCCAGGGCAAGAGACCCAGTACTTC
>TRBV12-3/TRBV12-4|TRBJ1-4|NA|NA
CASSYPSREKLFF
TGTGCCAGCAGTTACCCCTCGAGGGAAAAACTGTTTTTT
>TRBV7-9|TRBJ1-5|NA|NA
CASSLGVAGPQEPQHF
TGTGCCAGCAGCTTAGGAGTTGCAGGTCCCCAAGAGCCCCAGCATTTT
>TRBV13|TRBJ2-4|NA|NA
CASSARLPTRENIQYF
TGTGCCAGCAGCGCACGACTGCCAACCAGGGAAAACATTCAGTACTTC
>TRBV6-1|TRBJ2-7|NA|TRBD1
CASSVAPGQGAAEQYF
TGTGCCAGCAGTGTAGCACCGGGACAGGGGGCAGCGGAGCAGTACTTC
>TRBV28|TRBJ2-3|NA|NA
CASRRVQRPTDTQYF
TGTGCCAGCAGGAGGGTTCAGCGCCCCACAGATACGCAGTATTTT
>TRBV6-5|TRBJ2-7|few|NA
CASADNEQYF
TGTGCCAGCGCAGACAACGAGCAGTACTTC
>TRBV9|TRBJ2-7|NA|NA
CASSVGEGARLEQYF
TGTGCCAGCAGCGTAGGCGAGGGAGCACGACTCGAGCAGTACTTC
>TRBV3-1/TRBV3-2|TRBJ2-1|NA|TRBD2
CASSPGTSGRDFYNEQFF
TGTGCCAGCAGCCCGGGGACTAGCGGGAGGGATTTCTACAATGAGCAGTTCTTC
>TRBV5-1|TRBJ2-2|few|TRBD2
CASRTSDTGELFF
TGCGCCAGCAGGACTAGCGACACCGGGGAGCTGTTTTTT
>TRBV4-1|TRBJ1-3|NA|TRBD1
CASSQVAGTAGNTIYF
TGCGCCAGCAGCCAAGTTGCCGGGACAGCTGGAAACACCATATATTTT
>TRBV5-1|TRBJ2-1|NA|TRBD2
CASSPPGTSGFNEQFF
TGCGCCAGCAGCCCGCCCGGGACTAGCGGGTTCAATGAGCAGTTCTTC
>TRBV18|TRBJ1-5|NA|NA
CASSPMGGKEPQHF
TGTGCCAGCTCACCGATGGGAGGGAAGGAGCCCCAGCATTTT
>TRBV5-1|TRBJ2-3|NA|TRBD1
CASSGQGADTQYF
TGCGCCAGCAGCGGGCAGGGGGCAGATACGCAGTATTTT
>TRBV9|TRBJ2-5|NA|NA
CASGRVETQYF
TGTGCCAGCGGCCGGGTGGAGACCCAGTACTTC
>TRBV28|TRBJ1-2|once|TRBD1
CASWTGSANYGYTF
TGTGCCAGTTGGACAGGGTCGGCTAACTATGGCTACACCTTC
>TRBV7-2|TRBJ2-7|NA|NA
CASSLGGSAYEQYF
TGTGCCAGCAGCTTAGGGGGTAGCGCCTACGAGCAGTACTTC
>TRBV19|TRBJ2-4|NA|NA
CASRGGGLNIQYF
TGTGCCAGTAGAGGAGGAGGGTTGAACATTCAGTACTTC
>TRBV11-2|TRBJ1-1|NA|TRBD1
CASSLVLGQGSTEAFF
TGTGCCAGCAGCTTGGTCCTGGGACAGGGGTCGACTGAAGCTTTCTTT
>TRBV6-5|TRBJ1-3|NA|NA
CASSYSYSGNTIYF
TGTGCCAGCAGTTACTCGTACTCTGGAAACACCATATATTTT
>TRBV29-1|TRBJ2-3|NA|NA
CSVVSRSSTDTQYF
TGCAGCGTTGTTTCTAGGTCAAGCACAGATACGCAGTATTTT
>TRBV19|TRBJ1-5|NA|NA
CASSIGETPDRPQHF
TGTGCCAGTAGTATAGGGGAGACCCCAGATCGGCCCCAGCATTTT
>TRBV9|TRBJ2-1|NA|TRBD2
CASSGTSGATTYNEQFF
TGTGCCAGCAGCGGAACTAGCGGTGCGACGACCTACAATGAGCAGTTCTTC
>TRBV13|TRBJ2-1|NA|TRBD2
CASSLAGTRDNEQFF
TGTGCCAGCAGCTTAGCCGGGACTAGGGACAATGAGCAGTTCTTC
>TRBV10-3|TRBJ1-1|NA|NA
CAISELPGGQATEAFF
TGTGCCATCAGTGAGTTACCGGGGGGGCAGGCAACTGAAGCTTTCTTT